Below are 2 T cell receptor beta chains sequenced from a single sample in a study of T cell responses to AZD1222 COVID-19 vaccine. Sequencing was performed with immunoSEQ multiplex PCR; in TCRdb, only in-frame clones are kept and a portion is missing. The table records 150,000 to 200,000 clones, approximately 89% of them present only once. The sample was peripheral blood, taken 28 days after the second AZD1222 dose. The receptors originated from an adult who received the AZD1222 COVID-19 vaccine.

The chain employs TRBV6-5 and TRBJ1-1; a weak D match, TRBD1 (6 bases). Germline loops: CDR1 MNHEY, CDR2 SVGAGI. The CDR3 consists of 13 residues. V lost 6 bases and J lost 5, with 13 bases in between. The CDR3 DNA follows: TGTGCCAGCAGCCGCACAGGGACAACTGAAGCTTTCTTT. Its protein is CASSRTGTTEAFF.

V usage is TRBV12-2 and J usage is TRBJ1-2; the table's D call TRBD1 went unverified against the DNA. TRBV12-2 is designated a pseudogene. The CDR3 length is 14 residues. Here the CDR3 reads CASRLAGTAYGYTF. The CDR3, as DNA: TGTGCAAGTCGCTTAGCGGGGACAGCCTATGGCTACACCTTC.